Listed below are T cell receptor beta chains from one sample, sequenced in a study of cytomegalovirus exposure and HLA in healthy donors. Method: immunoSEQ multiplex PCR; TCRdb's copy keeps in-frame clones and lacks some. In the table there are 55,000 to 70,000 clones, 90% to 95% of which are singletons. The material sequenced was PBMCs. These receptors all come from a man aged 18 to 29 in good health and CMV-seronegative. Both conserved end residues are part of each CDR3. D genes are given only for firm matches. A clone size is listed for some rows: how often the clone was seen (once, few, many), or a class if it is expanded.

clone_size j_call v_call d_call cdr3_nt cdr3_aa
NA TRBJ2-1 TRBV18 NA TGTGCCAGCTCACAAGCCCGAAACAATGAGCAGTTCTTC CASSQARNNEQFF
NA TRBJ2-7 TRBV6-5 NA TGTGCCAGCAGTTACTCTAGCGGCTCCTACGAGCAGTACTTC CASSYSSGSYEQYF
NA TRBJ1-5 TRBV18 NA TGTGCCAGCTCACCAAGCCACAGCAATCAGCCCCAGCATTTT CASSPSHSNQPQHF
once TRBJ1-4 TRBV18 NA TGTGCCAGCTCACCCGGGGGACCAACTAATGAAAAACTGTTTTTT CASSPGGPTNEKLFF
NA TRBJ1-5 TRBV5-8 NA TGTGCCAGCAGCTTGGCCATAGGGAGATATCAGCCCCAGCATTTT CASSLAIGRYQPQHF
NA TRBJ2-5 TRBV6-1 TRBD2 TGTGCCAGCAAGACTAGCGGGATTGAGACCCAGTACTTC CASKTSGIETQYF
NA TRBJ1-3 TRBV19 NA TGTGCCAGTAGTCCCATAGATTTTCGCGGCTCTGGAAACACCATATATTTT CASSPIDFRGSGNTIYF
NA TRBJ2-3 TRBV5-1 TRBD2 TGCGCCACCCTGGAACCTTATCCCGGGACTAGCGATCCAGATACGCAGTATTTT CATLEPYPGTSDPDTQYF
NA TRBJ1-2 TRBV9 NA TGTGCCAGCAGCGTATGGGGGGGGTGGGCGCACACAACTAACTATGGCTACACCTTC CASSVWGGWAHTTNYGYTF
NA TRBJ2-2 TRBV7-2 TRBD2 TGTGCCAGCAGCTGGAGACTAGCGGGGAACACCGGGGAGCTGTTTTTT CASSWRLAGNTGELFF
NA TRBJ1-1 TRBV5-4 TRBD1 TGTGCCAGCAGCTTCGACAGGGACACTGAAGCTTTCTTT CASSFDRDTEAFF
NA TRBJ1-1 TRBV7-2 NA TGTGCCAGCAGCGCCAGACAGAACACTGAAGCTTTCTTT CASSARQNTEAFF
NA TRBJ2-1 TRBV9 TRBD2 TGTGCCAGCAGCGTAGTAGAGACTAGCGGTTACAATGAGCAGTTCTTC CASSVVETSGYNEQFF
NA TRBJ1-5 TRBV18 TRBD1 TGTGCCAGCTCACCTCATACAGGGGTCGATCAGCCCCAGCATTTT CASSPHTGVDQPQHF
once TRBJ1-5 TRBV5-8 NA TGTGCCAGCAGCTTGGCCTCGGGATATAGCAATCAGCCCCAGCATTTT CASSLASGYSNQPQHF
NA TRBJ2-2 TRBV10-3 NA TGTGCCATGCAGGGCAGGACGAACACCGGGGAGCTGTTTTTT CAMQGRTNTGELFF
NA TRBJ2-7 TRBV7-6 NA TGTGCCAGCAGCTTAGAGGGGGTCAGGGGAAACGAGCAGTACTTC CASSLEGVRGNEQYF
NA TRBJ1-1 TRBV30 NA TGTGCCTGGAATAACTACCAGGGGTTGAACACTGAAGCTTTCTTT CAWNNYQGLNTEAFF
once TRBJ2-7 TRBV11-2 TRBD2 TGTGCCAGCACCTTTGAGCGGGAGTCCTACGAGCAGTACTTC CASTFERESYEQYF
NA TRBJ1-1 TRBV6-5 NA TGTGCCAGCAGTTACCAGGGTCTAGCTTTCTTT CASSYQGLAFF
NA TRBJ1-1 TRBV30 NA TGTGCCTGGAGCCGGAAGGGGATCTTGAACACTGAAGCTTTCTTT CAWSRKGILNTEAFF
NA TRBJ1-1 TRBV6-1 TRBD1 TGTGCCGGGGGGACAGGGAGGGACACTGAAGCTTTCTTT CAGGTGRDTEAFF
NA TRBJ2-5 TRBV27 NA TGTGCCAGCAGTTTATATACAGCCGGAACCCAGTACTTC CASSLYTAGTQYF
NA TRBJ2-2 TRBV28 NA TGTGCCAGCAAGTTGGGGGCAGTTGGCACCGGGGAGCTGTTTTTT CASKLGAVGTGELFF
many TRBJ1-1 TRBV30 NA TGTGCCTGGAGTGTTACAGGTTTGGACACTGAAGCTTTCTTT CAWSVTGLDTEAFF
NA TRBJ1-5 TRBV4-3 TRBD1 TGCGCCAGCAGCCCTCTTACAGGGGTGGGTCAGCCCCAGCATTTT CASSPLTGVGQPQHF
NA TRBJ2-5 TRBV5-6 TRBD1 TGTGCCAGCAGCTTGGTGGGACAGGGGGCGGGAGAGACCCAGTACTTC CASSLVGQGAGETQYF
NA TRBJ2-2 TRBV7-8 NA TGTGCCAGCAGCTACAGGTCCCAAAACACCGGGGAGCTGTTTTTT CASSYRSQNTGELFF
NA TRBJ2-1 TRBV12-5 TRBD2 TGTGCTAGTGGTTTGGCGACTAGCGGGAGGGTATTTGAGCAGTTCTTC CASGLATSGRVFEQFF
NA TRBJ2-1 TRBV19 TRBD2 TGTGCCAGTAGTATGGGGGCGGGAGGGCGAATCTACAATGAGCAGTTCTTC CASSMGAGGRIYNEQFF
NA TRBJ1-1 TRBV18 NA TGTGCCAGCTCACTTATTCTGACAGAGAACACTGAAGCTTTCTTT CASSLILTENTEAFF
NA TRBJ1-2 TRBV30 NA TGTGCCTGGAGTGTACCTCCGAGCGTCTATGGCTACACCTTC CAWSVPPSVYGYTF
few TRBJ2-1 TRBV29-1 TRBD2 TGCAGCGCCGGGCGGCCTAGCGGGAGGGGTGAGCAGTTCTTC CSAGRPSGRGEQFF
NA TRBJ2-1 TRBV9 TRBD2 TGTGCCAGCAGCGTAGCTGAGCGGGAGGGCCAGGATGAGCAGTTCTTC CASSVAEREGQDEQFF
NA TRBJ2-1 TRBV2 TRBD2 TGTGCCAGCAGTGAGACTAGCGACTCCCAGTTCTTC CASSETSDSQFF
NA TRBJ2-2 TRBV10-2 NA TGCGCCAGCAGTGAGTTGAGCGGAAGGGCCGGGGAGCTGTTTTTT CASSELSGRAGELFF
NA TRBJ2-5 TRBV10-3 TRBD1 TGTGCCATCAGCCCCCGAGATCTAGGGGGCAAAGAGACCCAGTACTTC CAISPRDLGGKETQYF
NA TRBJ1-4 TRBV15 NA TGTGCCACCACCCCGAGGGAGACTAATGAAAAACTGTTTTTT CATTPRETNEKLFF
NA TRBJ2-1 TRBV9 TRBD2 TGTGCCAGCAGCGTAGATAGCGGGAGGCTTTACAATGAGCAGTTCTTC CASSVDSGRLYNEQFF
NA TRBJ2-7 TRBV6-1 TRBD2 TGTGCCAGCAGTGCGGGACTAGCTTTGTACGAGCAGTACTTC CASSAGLALYEQYF
NA TRBJ1-4 TRBV6-6 NA TGTGCCAGCAGACCCCTTGACCGCCAGGAACTGTTTTTT CASRPLDRQELFF
NA TRBJ2-5 TRBV6-1 TRBD2 TGTGCCAGCAGTGGGGGGGGGAACACCCAGTACTTC CASSGGGNTQYF
NA TRBJ1-1 TRBV5-1 TRBD1 TGCGCCAGCAGCGCGACAGGGGCTACGAACACTGAAGCTTTCTTT CASSATGATNTEAFF
NA TRBJ2-5 TRBV7-8 NA TGTGCCAGCAGCCAACGGGAGACCCAGTACTTC CASSQRETQYF
NA TRBJ2-3 TRBV30 NA TGTGCCTGGAGTACGGAGTACCCAGATACGCAGTATTTT CAWSTEYPDTQYF
NA TRBJ1-3 TRBV6-5 NA TGTGCCAGCAGTATAACCTACTCTGGAAACACCATATATTTT CASSITYSGNTIYF
NA TRBJ1-3 TRBV4-3 NA TGCGCCAGCAGCCAAGAACTGCAGGGCGGAAACACCATATATTTT CASSQELQGGNTIYF